This T cell receptor (beta chain) came from a study of blood T cell repertoires in COVID-19. In the study overall: Collection of acute and convalescent COVID-19 samples took place in the United States, Italy and Spain.

Trimming shortened V by 5 bases and J by 9 bases, and 20 bases separated the two germline ends. From germline, CDR1 is MDHEN and CDR2 SYDVKM. The CDR3 loop spans 16 amino acids. In the original workflow: From reference gene primer amplification, estimates of nucleated cell counts were derived. Method: immunoSEQ multiplex PCR; TCRdb's copy keeps in-frame clones and lacks some. Clone size and V and J calls were adopted from that table, with D and trimming inferred from the DNA. The profile shows some 120,000 clones, over 75% of them singletons. Sequenced sample: peripheral blood. The V gene is TRBV28, the J gene TRBJ1-6; perhaps TRBD1 as D (6 bases). The TCR originated in a man aged 65-85 years with active or convalescent COVID-19. CDR3 loop: CASSPPGGGGFSPLHF. The CDR3 DNA reads as TGTGCCAGCAGTCCCCCGGGGGGCGGCGGCTTTTCACCCCTCCACTTT.